This section outlines one T cell receptor (beta chain) sequence together with its context. This sample was included in a study of blood T cell repertoires in COVID-19. Assay: immunoSEQ multiplex PCR; the TCRdb copy retains only in-frame clones and omits some. The table records 350,000 to 400,000 clones, around 92% of them present only once. Germline lookup yields CDR1 MGHRA and CDR2 YSYEKL. This CDR3 spans 16 amino acids. With V trimmed by 4 bases and J by 2 bases, 5 bases remained unmatched. Seattle researchers signed up patients amid active infection and tracked them longitudinally. The chain uses TRBV4-1 and TRBJ2-6; 7 positions agree with TRBD1. This receptor was obtained from a woman in her twenties or thirties with COVID-19, enrolled during active disease. Specimen: peripheral blood. The CDR3: CASSRATGAGANVLTF. The CDR3 bases are TGCGCCAGCAGCCGCGCTACAGGGGCTGGGGCCAACGTCCTGACTTTC.